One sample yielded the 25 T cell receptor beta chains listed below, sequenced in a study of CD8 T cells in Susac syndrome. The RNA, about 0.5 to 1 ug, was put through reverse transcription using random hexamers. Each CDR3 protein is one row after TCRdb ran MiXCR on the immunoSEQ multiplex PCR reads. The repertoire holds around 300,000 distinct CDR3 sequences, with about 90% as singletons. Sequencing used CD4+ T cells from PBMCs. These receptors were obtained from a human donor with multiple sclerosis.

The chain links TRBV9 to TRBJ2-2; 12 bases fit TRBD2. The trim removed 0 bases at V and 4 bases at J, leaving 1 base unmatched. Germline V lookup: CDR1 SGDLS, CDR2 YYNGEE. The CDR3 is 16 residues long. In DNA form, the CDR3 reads TGTGCCAGCAGCGTAGGACTAGCGGGGGTCACCGGGGAGCTGTTTTTT. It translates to CASSVGLAGVTGELFF.

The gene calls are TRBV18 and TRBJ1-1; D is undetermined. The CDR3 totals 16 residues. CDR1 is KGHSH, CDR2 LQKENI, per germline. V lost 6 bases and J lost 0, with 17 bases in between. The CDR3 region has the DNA TGTGCCAGCTCCCGCCGTATGGAGGGCGTGAACACTGAAGCTTTCTTT. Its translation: CASSRRMEGVNTEAFF. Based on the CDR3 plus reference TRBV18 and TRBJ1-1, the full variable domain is NAGVMQNPRHLVRRRGQEARLRCSPMKGHSHVYWYRQLPEEGLKFMVYLQKENIIDESGMPKERFSAEFPKEGPSILRIQQVVRGDSAAYFCASSRRMEGVNTEAFFGQGTRLTVV.

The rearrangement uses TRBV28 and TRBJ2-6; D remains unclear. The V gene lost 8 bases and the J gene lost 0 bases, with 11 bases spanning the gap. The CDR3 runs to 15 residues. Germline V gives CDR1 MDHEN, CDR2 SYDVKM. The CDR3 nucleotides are TGTGCCAGCGGAAGGCGACGCTCTGGGGCCAACGTCCTGACTTTC. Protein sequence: CASGRRRSGANVLTF.

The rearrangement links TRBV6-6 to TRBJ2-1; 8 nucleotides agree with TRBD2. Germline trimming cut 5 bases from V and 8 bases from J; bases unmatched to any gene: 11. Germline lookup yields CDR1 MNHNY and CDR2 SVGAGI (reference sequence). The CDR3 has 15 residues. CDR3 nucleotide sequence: TGTGCCAGCAGTCTTACCGGGACTAGTGGCTATGAGCAGTTCTTC. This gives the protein CASSLTGTSGYEQFF.

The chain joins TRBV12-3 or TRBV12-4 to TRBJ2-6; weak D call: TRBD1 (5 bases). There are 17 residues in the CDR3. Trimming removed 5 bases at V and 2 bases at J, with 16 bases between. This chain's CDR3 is CASSPIREHTGANVLTF. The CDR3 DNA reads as TGTGCCAGCAGTCCGATCAGGGAACACACTGGGGCCAACGTCCTGACTTTC.

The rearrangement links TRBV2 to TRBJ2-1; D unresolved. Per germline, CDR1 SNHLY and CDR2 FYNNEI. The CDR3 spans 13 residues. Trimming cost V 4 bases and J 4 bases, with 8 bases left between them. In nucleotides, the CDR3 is TGTGCCAGCAGTGCAGACTTATACAATGAGCAGTTCTTC. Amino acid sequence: CASSADLYNEQFF.

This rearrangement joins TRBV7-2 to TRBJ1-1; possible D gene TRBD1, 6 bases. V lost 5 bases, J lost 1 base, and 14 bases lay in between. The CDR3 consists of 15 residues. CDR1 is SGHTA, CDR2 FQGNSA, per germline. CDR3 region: CASSPRRGANTEAFF. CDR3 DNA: TGTGCCAGCAGCCCCCGTCGGGGGGCGAACACTGAAGCTTTCTTT.

The CDR3 sequence: CASSTRARGDRETQYF. The DNA of the CDR3 is TGTGCCAGCAGTACCCGAGCGCGGGGTGATAGAGAGACCCAGTACTTC. The gene calls are TRBV6-5 and TRBJ2-5, with D maybe TRBD2 (6 bases). The CDR3 runs to 16 residues. Germline assignment: CDR1 MNHEY and CDR2 SVGAGI. V lost 5 bases and J 4 bases, leaving 20 bases between the germline ends.

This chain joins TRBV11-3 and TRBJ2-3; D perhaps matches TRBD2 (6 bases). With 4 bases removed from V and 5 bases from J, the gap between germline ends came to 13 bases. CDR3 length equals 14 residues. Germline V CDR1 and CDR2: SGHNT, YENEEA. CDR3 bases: TGTGCCAGCAGCTCGGGACTCCCCAAAGATACGCAGTATTTT. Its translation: CASSSGLPKDTQYF.

The CDR3 region has the DNA TGCGCCAGCAGCTTGGGGGACAGGGGGGATACGCAGTATTTT. Amino acids: CASSLGDRGDTQYF. The rearrangement joins TRBV5-1 to TRBJ2-3; 11 bases line up with TRBD1. V shed 0 bases and J 6 bases; nucleotides not matched to a gene: 0. This CDR3 comprises 14 residues. The germline CDR1 and CDR2 sequences are SGHRS and YFSETQ.

The CDR3 region is CASSYSGQTDSPLHF. In nucleotides, the CDR3 is TGTGCCAGCAGTTACTCCGGACAAACGGATTCACCCCTCCACTTT. This chain links TRBV6-6 with TRBJ1-6, with a possible D match to TRBD1 (5 bases). Trimming removed 0 bases from V and 8 bases from J, with 11 bases in between. Germline V CDR1 and CDR2: MNHNY, SVGAGI (reference sequence). The CDR3 consists of 15 residues.

The CDR3, as DNA: TGCGCCAGCAGCTACATCGGGACAAACACTGAAGCTTTCTTT. Residues: CASSYIGTNTEAFF. The rearrangement joins TRBV5-1 to TRBJ1-1; the D gene is possibly TRBD1 (6 bases). CDR3 length equals 14 residues. The germline V gene has CDR1 SGHRS and CDR2 YFSETQ. V shed 3 bases and J shed 2 bases, with 11 bases lying between them.

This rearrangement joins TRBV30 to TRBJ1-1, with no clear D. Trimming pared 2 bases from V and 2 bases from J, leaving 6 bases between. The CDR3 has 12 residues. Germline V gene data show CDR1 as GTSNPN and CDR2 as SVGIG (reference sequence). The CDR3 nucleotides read TGTGCCTGGAGTCCCTCCAACACTGAAGCTTTCTTT. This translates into CAWSPSNTEAFF.

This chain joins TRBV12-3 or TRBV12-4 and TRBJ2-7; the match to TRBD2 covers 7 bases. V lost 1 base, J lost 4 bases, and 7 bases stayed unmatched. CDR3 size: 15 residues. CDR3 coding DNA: TGTGCCAGCAGTTTAGGGGGCGCGGGGGTGTACGAGCAGTACTTC. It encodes CASSLGGAGVYEQYF.

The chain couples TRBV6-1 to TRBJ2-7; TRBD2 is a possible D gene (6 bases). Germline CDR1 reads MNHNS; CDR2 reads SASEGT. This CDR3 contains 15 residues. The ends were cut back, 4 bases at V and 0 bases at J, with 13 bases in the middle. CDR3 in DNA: TGTGCCAGCAGTGTTAGCGGCCGCCTCTCCTACGAGCAGTACTTC. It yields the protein CASSVSGRLSYEQYF.

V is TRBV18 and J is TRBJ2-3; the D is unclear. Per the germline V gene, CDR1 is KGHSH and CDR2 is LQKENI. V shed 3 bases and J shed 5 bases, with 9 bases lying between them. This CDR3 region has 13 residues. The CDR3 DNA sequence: TGTGCCAGCTCACCTCAGACGGGAGATACGCAGTATTTT. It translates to CASSPQTGDTQYF.

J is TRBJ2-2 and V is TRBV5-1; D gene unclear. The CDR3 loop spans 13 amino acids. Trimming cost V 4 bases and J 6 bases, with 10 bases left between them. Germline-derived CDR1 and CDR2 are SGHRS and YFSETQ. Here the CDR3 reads CASSPGEAGELFF. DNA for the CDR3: TGCGCCAGCAGCCCCGGCGAGGCCGGGGAGCTGTTTTTT.

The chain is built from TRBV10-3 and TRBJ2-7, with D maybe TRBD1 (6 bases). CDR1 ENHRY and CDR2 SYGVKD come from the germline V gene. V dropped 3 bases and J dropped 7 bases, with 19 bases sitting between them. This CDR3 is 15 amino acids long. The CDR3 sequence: CAISDQAGESGEQYF. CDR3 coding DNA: TGTGCCATCAGTGATCAGGCAGGGGAGTCGGGTGAGCAGTACTTC.

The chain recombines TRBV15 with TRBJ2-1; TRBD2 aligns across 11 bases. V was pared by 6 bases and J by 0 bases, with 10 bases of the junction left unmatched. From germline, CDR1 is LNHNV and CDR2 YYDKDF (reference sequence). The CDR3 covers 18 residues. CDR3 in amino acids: CATRTGLAGLYSYNEQFF. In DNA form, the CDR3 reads TGTGCCACCAGAACAGGACTAGCGGGCCTTTACTCCTACAATGAGCAGTTCTTC.

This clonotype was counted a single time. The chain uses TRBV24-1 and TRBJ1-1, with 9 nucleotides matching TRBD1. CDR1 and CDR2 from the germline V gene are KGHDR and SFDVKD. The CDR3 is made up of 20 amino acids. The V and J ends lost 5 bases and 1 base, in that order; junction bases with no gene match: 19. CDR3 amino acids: CATSVIPGQGPVAGNTEAFF. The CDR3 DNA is TGTGCCACCAGTGTCATCCCGGGACAGGGACCGGTGGCGGGGAACACTGAAGCTTTCTTT.

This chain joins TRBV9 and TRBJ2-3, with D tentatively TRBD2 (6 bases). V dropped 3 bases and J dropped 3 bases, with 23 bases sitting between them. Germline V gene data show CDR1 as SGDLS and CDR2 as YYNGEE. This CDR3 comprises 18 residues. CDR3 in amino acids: CASSAGTVSDSRTDTQYF. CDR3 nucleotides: TGTGCCAGCAGCGCCGGGACTGTGAGCGACTCGAGAACAGATACGCAGTATTTT.

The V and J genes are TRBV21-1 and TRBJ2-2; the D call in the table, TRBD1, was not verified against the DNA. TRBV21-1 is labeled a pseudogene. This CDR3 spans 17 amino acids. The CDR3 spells CASSKASGQVLAGELFF. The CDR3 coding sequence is TGTGCCAGCAGCAAAGCCTCTGGACAGGTCCTCGCCGGGGAGCTGTTTTTT.

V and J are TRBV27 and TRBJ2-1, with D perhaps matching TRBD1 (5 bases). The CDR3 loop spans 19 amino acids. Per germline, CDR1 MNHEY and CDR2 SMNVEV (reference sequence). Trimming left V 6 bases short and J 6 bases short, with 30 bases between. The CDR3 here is CASRGEGSVEWLTGNEQFF. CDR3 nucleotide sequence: TGTGCCAGCAGAGGGGAAGGATCAGTTGAGTGGTTGACGGGCAATGAGCAGTTCTTC.

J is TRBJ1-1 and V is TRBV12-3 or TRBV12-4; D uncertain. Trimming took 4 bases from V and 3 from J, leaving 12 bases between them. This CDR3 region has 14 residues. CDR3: CASSSYSHDTEAFF. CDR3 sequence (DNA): TGTGCCAGCAGTTCATACAGTCACGACACTGAAGCTTTCTTT.

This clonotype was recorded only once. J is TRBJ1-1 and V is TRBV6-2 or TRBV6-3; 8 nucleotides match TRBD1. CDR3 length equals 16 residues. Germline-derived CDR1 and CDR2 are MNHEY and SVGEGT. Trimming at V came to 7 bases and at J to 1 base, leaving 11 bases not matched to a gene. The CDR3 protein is CASKGAGTGQNTEAFF. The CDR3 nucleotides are TGTGCCAGCAAGGGGGCGGGGACAGGACAGAACACTGAAGCTTTCTTT.